This T cell receptor (beta chain) appears in the sequencing data of a study of Ad26.COV2.S vaccination and SARS-CoV-2 variants. Treatment in this sample: over 15 received Ad26.COV2.S at low or high dose, single or two shots; 5 received placebo; per-sample allocation not given. All samples were drawn on day 63, counting from the first vaccine or placebo injection. The germline CDR1 and CDR2 sequences are SGHNT and YYREEE (reference sequence). The V end lost 0 bases, the J end lost 3 bases, and 12 bases lay between the germline ends. The CDR3 has 15 residues. Only in-frame clones appear in the TCRdb table, and some are missing; sequencing was by immunoSEQ multiplex PCR. The data hold about 460,000 clones, with 80% to 90% observed a single time.

This rearrangement joins TRBV5-4 to TRBJ1-2; no clear D. This receptor was obtained from a person aged 18-60 years who received the Ad26.COV2.S COVID-19 vaccine or a placebo. Sequencing used peripheral blood, obtained in a trial of Ad26.COV2.S vaccine versus placebo. The CDR3 here is CASSLAFSEHYGYTF. The CDR3 coding sequence is TGTGCCAGCAGCTTGGCCTTTTCCGAACACTATGGCTACACCTTC.